This T cell receptor beta chain is drawn from a study of cytomegalovirus exposure and HLA in healthy donors. The CDR3 totals 14 residues. CDR1 is SGHAT and CDR2 is FQNNGV in the germline V gene. With 4 bases clipped from V and 2 bases from J, the junction kept 5 bases outside the gene matches. This clone was found once. In the PCR, 60 Vbeta and 13 Jbeta primers were used. Generated by immunoSEQ multiplex PCR, the TCRdb table keeps only in-frame clones and is missing some. Among about 110,000 clones listed, approximately 70% were seen once. The sequenced material came from PBMCs. The chain employs TRBV11-2 and TRBJ2-7; 7 nucleotides match TRBD1. The TCR comes from a woman aged 30 to 39 in good health and CMV-seronegative. The CDR3 sequence is CASSSTQGAYEQYF. In DNA, the CDR3 is TGTGCCAGCAGCTCAACTCAGGGGGCCTACGAGCAGTACTTC.